These 17 T cell receptor beta chains originate from one sample sequenced in a study of regulatory T cells in long-lasting Graves disease. HTBI primers from iRepertoire and Arm-PCR of CDR3 regions yielded the TCR beta libraries. TCRdb re-called the multiplex PCR reads with MiXCR, one entry per CDR3 protein. This table holds about 350,000 distinct CDR3 sequences, 16% found once. Time point given: newly diagnosed GD, antithyroid drugs for less than 3 months. Preparation of the TCR library used RNA extracted from PBMCs. These data were also filed under a second study, of T cells in Graves' hyperthyroidism and ophthalmopathy.

The sample was peripheral blood mononuclear cells (PBMCs), taken at new diagnosis, from a patient treated with antithyroid drugs. These receptors all stem from a man aged 35 to 55 with Graves disease.

The genes are TRBV6-1 and TRBJ2-2; D ambiguous. Per germline, CDR1 MNHNS and CDR2 SASEGT. Trimming left V 11 bases short and J 7 bases short, with 17 bases between. The CDR3 extends over 13 amino acids. CDR3 amino acids: CAHHSHENGELFF. CDR3 nucleotide sequence: TGTGCCCATCATTCCCACGAGAACGGGGAGCTGTTTTTT.

This clonotype was seen repeatedly, ten times or more. The J gene is TRBJ2-2, the V gene TRBV12-3 or TRBV12-4; 8 positions match TRBD2. The CDR3 runs 15 residues. V was clipped by 7 bases and J by 3 bases; unmatched bases: 7. CDR3 sequence (DNA): TGTGCCAGCAACATGCGGGGGGCGTACACCGGGGAGCTGTTTTTT. Translated, it gives CASNMRGAYTGELFF.

This clonotype was observed many times. The chain has TRBV20-1 and TRBJ2-6; possibly TRBD1 or TRBD2 for D (5 bases each). CDR3 length: 14 amino acids. Per the germline V gene, CDR1 is DFQATT and CDR2 is SNEGSKA (reference sequence). Between the trimmed V and J ends, which lost 5 bases and 4 bases, there was a span of 12 bases. The CDR3 region has the DNA TGCAGTGCTCGCTCCGGGGCGGGGGCCAACGTCCTGACTTTC. It is translated as CSARSGAGANVLTF.

This clonotype appeared many times. The J gene is TRBJ2-3, the V gene TRBV24-1; no clear D gene. Germline V CDR1 and CDR2: KGHDR, SFDVKD. Trimming removed 5 bases from V and 2 bases from J, with 7 bases in between. This CDR3 contains 13 residues. CDR3 DNA: TGTGCCACCAGTGTGGAAGACACAGATACGCAGTATTTT. Amino acids: CATSVEDTDTQYF.

There are many counts of this clonotype. The rearrangement uses TRBV4-3 and TRBJ1-1; 7 nucleotides line up with TRBD1. The CDR3 has 14 residues. The V gene end was trimmed by 3 bases and the J gene end by 8 bases; junction bases not matched to a gene: 9. Germline V gene lookup returns CDR1 LGHNA and CDR2 YSLEER. DNA for the CDR3: TGCGCCAGCAGCCATCAAACCCGGACAGGCGAAGCTTTCTTT. Protein product: CASSHQTRTGEAFF.

This clonotype has a count of ten or more. The chain uses TRBV19 and TRBJ2-3; no firm D call. The CDR3 length is 16 residues. Looked up from germline, CDR1 is LNHDA and CDR2 is SQIVND (reference sequence). V lost 3 bases to trimming and J lost 0 bases, with 13 bases between them. The CDR3 DNA reads as TGTGCCAGTAGTATTGTAGTATCGACTAGCACAGATACGCAGTATTTT. This encodes CASSIVVSTSTDTQYF.

There are many counts of this clonotype. This chain links TRBV20-1 with TRBJ2-1; TRBD2 matches 9 bases. J gave up 4 bases and V 6 bases, and 10 bases lay outside the gene matches. Germline V gives CDR1 DFQATT, CDR2 SNEGSKA (reference sequence). CDR3 size: 15 residues. The CDR3 nucleotides are TGCAGTGCCGCTAGCGGGGCGGGCCCATACAATGAGCAGTTCTTC. The encoded protein is CSAASGAGPYNEQFF.

This clonotype came up a few times. This chain joins TRBV5-1 and TRBJ2-7, with 7 bases lining up with TRBD1. The J segment lost 7 bases and the V segment lost 5 bases, leaving 15 bases of the junction unmatched. Looked up from germline, CDR1 is SGHRS and CDR2 is YFSETQ. The CDR3 sequence is 15 residues long. In DNA, the CDR3 is TGCGCCAGCAGGTTCCAGGGACAGATCCTTGGAGAGCAGTACTTC. It translates to CASRFQGQILGEQYF. The whole variable domain, remainder taken from reference TRBV5-1 and TRBJ2-7, is KAGVTQTPRYLIKTRGQQVTLSCSPISGHRSVSWYQQTPGQGLQFLFEYFSETQRNKGNFPGRFSGRQFSNSRSEMNVSTLELGDSALYLCASRFQGQILGEQYFGPGTRLTVT.

This clonotype has a handful of counts. The V and J genes are TRBV20-1 and TRBJ2-7, with TRBD2 matching 12 bases. The CDR3 is 14 residues long. Germline CDR1 reads DFQATT; CDR2 reads SNEGSKA (reference sequence). Trimming cost V 5 bases and J 1 base; bases outside gene matches: 3. The CDR3 is CSAGLAGLSYEQYF. The CDR3, as DNA: TGCAGTGCTGGACTAGCGGGGTTATCCTACGAGCAGTACTTC.

The V call is TRBV28, the J call TRBJ1-5; tentative D call: TRBD1 (5 bases). The ends were cut back, 11 bases at V and 4 bases at J, with 18 bases in the middle. The CDR3 is 14 residues long. Germline assignment: CDR1 MDHEN and CDR2 SYDVKM. CDR3 sequence reads: CAGCKGSLNQPQHF. The CDR3 nucleotides read TGTGCCGGCTGCAAGGGGTCCCTAAATCAGCCCCAGCATTTT.

This clonotype was counted at least ten times. This sequence joins TRBV7-9 and TRBJ2-7; D might be TRBD1 (6 bases). Deletions cut 5 bases from V and 2 bases from J, with 19 bases between. The CDR3 has 16 residues. Germline CDR1 is SEHNR and CDR2 is FQNEAQ (reference sequence). CDR3 protein: CASSTLAGARTYEQYF. Here the CDR3 DNA reads TGTGCCAGCAGCACACTGGCAGGGGCTAGAACCTACGAGCAGTACTTC.

V gene TRBV18 combines with J gene TRBJ1-3, with TRBD1 as a possible D gene (6 bases). Trimming pared 3 bases from V and 2 bases from J, leaving 11 bases between. The CDR3 is made up of 15 amino acids. Looked up from germline, CDR1 is KGHSH and CDR2 is LQKENI. CDR3 DNA sequence: TGTGCCAGCTCACCGTTGGAGGGGGCTGGAAACACCATATATTTT. It is translated as CASSPLEGAGNTIYF.

This clonotype turned up a few times. This sequence is one base from a far larger clone and is likely a read error. J is TRBJ2-7 and V is TRBV2; 14 bases agree with TRBD2. Germline V lookup: CDR1 SNHLY, CDR2 FYNNEI. The CDR3 is 16 amino acids. The V segment lost 5 bases and the J segment 6 bases; nucleotides outside the gene matches: 9. In nucleotides, the CDR3 is TGTGCCAGCAGTCTAGGACTAGCGGGGGGCCTTGGCGAGCAGTACTTC. It translates to CASSLGLAGGLGEQYF.

The V and J genes are TRBV11-2 and TRBJ2-7, with 9 positions matching TRBD2. The CDR3 length is 17 residues. Per germline, CDR1 SGHAT and CDR2 FQNNGV. The junction had 12 bases not matched to a gene; V was cut back by 5 bases and J by 1 base. DNA for the CDR3: TGTGCCAGCAGCCTATCGGGACTAGCCGGGACTTCCTACGAGCAGTACTTC. Translated, it gives CASSLSGLAGTSYEQYF.

This clonotype was seen only a few times. This chain uses TRBV14 with TRBJ2-3; D gene unclear. Looked up from germline, CDR1 is SGHDN and CDR2 is FVKESK. V lost 1 base, J lost 1 base, and 12 bases lay in between. CDR3 length: 16 amino acids. In DNA, the CDR3 is TGTGCCAGCAGCCAAGGTCGGTCCCCAGGCACAGATACGCAGTATTTT. Amino acid sequence: CASSQGRSPGTDTQYF.

Of note for this clonotype: A much larger clone differs by one base, so this may be a read error. The chain uses TRBV2 and TRBJ2-1; TRBD2 matches at 8 bases. The germline gives CDR1 SNHLY, CDR2 FYNNEI. The ends lost 7 bases at V and 10 bases at J; junction bases unmatched: 15. The CDR3 length is 15 residues. For the CDR3, the DNA is TGTGCCAGCATGGAACAGCGGGGGCATACCTACGAGCAGTTCTTC. It codes for CASMEQRGHTYEQFF.

This clonotype was observed at least ten times. This chain links TRBV4-1 with TRBJ1-2; D is unresolved. The V gene lost 3 bases and the J gene lost 0 bases, with 8 bases spanning the gap. Germline V gene lookup returns CDR1 MGHRA and CDR2 YSYEKL. CDR3 length equals 14 residues. CDR3 amino acids: CASSQEASNYGYTF. The CDR3 DNA follows: TGCGCCAGCAGCCAGGAGGCGTCTAACTATGGCTACACCTTC.